Below, 9 T cell receptor beta chains from the same sample are listed, as sequenced in a study of blood T cell repertoires in COVID-19. Libraries were prepared by immunoSEQ multiplex PCR; TCRdb keeps only in-frame clonotypes and omits some of them. Of about 110,000 clones listed, over 65% are singletons. The sequenced sample was peripheral blood. The receptors were sampled from a woman of 80 years or more with acute or convalescent COVID-19.

This chain connects TRBV6-5 to TRBJ1-3, with D hard to call. This CDR3 comprises 12 residues. Trimming removed 8 bases from V and 1 base from J, with 6 bases in between. Looked up from germline, CDR1 is MNHEY and CDR2 is SVGAGI. The CDR3 nucleotides read TGTGCCAGCTGGAGGTCTGGAAACACCATATATTTT. Translation gives CASWRSGNTIYF.

The chain combines TRBV19 with TRBJ2-7; a weak D match, TRBD2 (5 bases). Germline loops: CDR1 LNHDA, CDR2 SQIVND (reference sequence). V lost 8 bases and J 7 bases, leaving 15 bases between the germline ends. The CDR3 length is 12 residues. CDR3 sequence: CASSYPPGEQYF. For the CDR3, the DNA is TGTGCCAGTTCATACCCTCCGGGGGAGCAGTACTTC.

This chain connects TRBV19 to TRBJ2-1, with 12 nucleotides matching TRBD2. Germline loops: CDR1 LNHDA, CDR2 SQIVND (reference sequence). V trimming: 2 bases; J trimming: 7 bases; junction bases outside the gene matches: 6. The CDR3 runs to 16 residues. The CDR3: CASSIRLAGGQNEQFF. The CDR3 bases are TGTGCCAGTAGTATACGGCTAGCGGGAGGGCAGAATGAGCAGTTCTTC.

This chain's CDR3 is CASRDRGRLYGYTF. CDR3 in DNA: TGTGCCAGCAGAGACAGGGGGCGTCTCTATGGCTACACCTTC. J is TRBJ1-2 and V is TRBV6-5; 10 bases agree with TRBD1. Germline CDR1 reads MNHEY; CDR2 reads SVGAGI. V lost 6 bases and J lost 4; bases outside the gene matches: 5. The CDR3 sequence is 14 residues long.

This clone was counted once. The rearrangement uses TRBV7-8 and TRBJ1-4, with TRBD1 matching 7 bases. J was trimmed by 6 bases and V by 4 bases; bases with no gene match: 8. Germline V gene lookup returns CDR1 SGHVS and CDR2 FQNEAQ. The CDR3 consists of 15 residues. CDR3 DNA: TGTGCCAGCAGCTCCCAGGGGGGACGGGATGAAAAACTGTTTTTT. This encodes CASSSQGGRDEKLFF.

The V call is TRBV2, the J call TRBJ1-6, with 7 bases aligning to TRBD1. Germline V gene data show CDR1 as SNHLY and CDR2 as FYNNEI. The CDR3 is 14 residues long. Germline trimming cut 4 bases from V and 9 bases from J; bases unmatched to any gene: 6. CDR3 amino acids: CASSGGGGGSPLHF. The CDR3 bases are TGTGCCAGCAGTGGTGGAGGGGGCGGTTCACCCCTCCACTTT.

The J gene is TRBJ2-3, the V gene TRBV5-5, with a possible D match to TRBD2 (6 bases). Germline loops: CDR1 SGHKS, CDR2 YYEKEE (reference sequence). This CDR3 contains 15 residues. The V end lost 4 bases, the J end lost 3 bases, and 15 bases lay between the germline ends. The CDR3 coding sequence is TGTGCCAGCAGCCAGGTTACTAGCATGACAGATACGCAGTATTTT. Translated, it gives CASSQVTSMTDTQYF. The entire variable domain, with the rest obtained from reference TRBV5-5 and TRBJ2-3, is as follows: DAGVTQSPTHLIKTRGQQVTLRCSPISGHKSVSWYQQVLGQGPQFIFQYYEKEERGRGNFPDRFSARQFPNYSSELNVNALLLGDSALYLCASSQVTSMTDTQYFGPGTRLTVL.

This chain links TRBV7-3 with TRBJ2-3; 10 bases match TRBD1. J was trimmed by 0 bases and V by 4 bases; bases with no gene match: 13. CDR1 SGHTA and CDR2 FQGTGA come from the germline V gene. This CDR3 is 19 amino acids long. The CDR3 protein is CASSSKTGTGEFSTDTQYF. CDR3 coding DNA: TGTGCCAGCAGCTCTAAGACCGGGACAGGGGAATTTAGCACAGATACGCAGTATTTT.

V usage is TRBV28 and J usage is TRBJ2-5; D is ambiguous. The V gene lost 7 bases and the J gene lost 5 bases, with 14 bases spanning the gap. Looked up from germline, CDR1 is MDHEN and CDR2 is SYDVKM. The CDR3 has 13 residues. The CDR3 region is CASTRQATETQYF. The DNA of the CDR3 is TGTGCCAGCACCCGGCAGGCTACGGAGACCCAGTACTTC. Filled out from reference TRBV28 and TRBJ2-5, the complete variable domain reads DVKVTQSSRYLVKRTGEKVFLECVQDMDHENMFWYRQDPGLGLRLIYFSYDVKMKEKGDIPEGYSVSREKKERFSLILESASTNQTSMYLCASTRQATETQYFGPGTRLLVL.